This T cell receptor (beta chain) derives from a study of cytomegalovirus exposure and HLA in healthy donors. Regarding the study as a whole: One later analysis reportedly identified an Asian-associated ancestry cluster that showed fewer N-insertions than the roughly 600-donor mean.

Details on this clone: Its antigen is not known.

Both 60 Vbeta primers and 13 Jbeta primers went into the PCR. Some clones are missing from TCRdb's copy, which holds only in-frame ones; the method was immunoSEQ multiplex PCR. Among some 100,000 clones listed, around 74% were seen once. Per germline, CDR1 MNHNY and CDR2 SVGAGI (reference sequence). Deletions cut 5 bases from V and 4 bases from J, with 12 bases between. The CDR3 contains 13 residues. The receptor was derived from a woman in her 70s in good health and CMV-seropositive. The sequencing input was PBMCs. The rearrangement links TRBV6-6 to TRBJ2-7; no reliable D call. The CDR3 loop reads CASSRTETYEQYF. CDR3 coding DNA: TGTGCCAGCAGTCGAACGGAGACTTACGAGCAGTACTTC.